The 15 T cell receptor beta chains below were found in one sample sequenced in a study of blood T cell repertoires in COVID-19. TCRdb's copy holds only in-frame clones and misses some; the assay was immunoSEQ multiplex PCR. The sample has some 38,000 clones; 65% to 85% are singletons. Material: peripheral blood. These receptors were collected from a man aged 55 to 70 in a cohort sampled during active COVID-19.

The genes are TRBV2 and TRBJ2-2; a weak D match, TRBD2 (6 bases). V was trimmed by 0 bases and J by 6 bases, leaving 11 bases between them. Germline CDR1 and CDR2: SNHLY and FYNNEI. The CDR3 has 15 amino acids. CDR3 bases: TGTGCCAGCAGTGAAGCACGGTGGGGGGCCGGGGAGCTGTTTTTT. Translation: CASSEARWGAGELFF.

The rearrangement uses TRBV6-6 and TRBJ2-5, with 9 bases fitting TRBD2. Germline loops: CDR1 MNHNY, CDR2 SVGAGI (reference sequence). This CDR3 region has 19 residues. Unmatched junction bases numbered 17, after V lost 6 bases and J lost 0 bases. CDR3 amino acids: CASSSPPRGGRKYQETQYF. The CDR3 nucleotides read TGTGCCAGCAGCTCCCCCCCGCGGGGGGGGAGAAAATACCAAGAGACCCAGTACTTC.

This chain connects TRBV19 to TRBJ2-7; 8 bases align to TRBD1. CDR1 LNHDA and CDR2 SQIVND come from the germline V gene (reference sequence). The CDR3 contains 16 residues. J lost 3 bases, V lost 0 bases, and 7 bases had no gene match. The CDR3 sequence: CASSIDPSGGIYEQYF. The CDR3 DNA is TGTGCCAGTAGTATAGACCCCTCAGGGGGCATCTACGAGCAGTACTTC.

This sequence joins TRBV29-1 and TRBJ2-7; TRBD2 aligns across 10 bases. J lost 6 bases, V lost 6 bases, and 11 bases had no gene match. The CDR3 length is 14 residues. Germline V CDR1 and CDR2: SQVTM, ANQGSEA. The CDR3 sequence: CSVGRSSGSSEQYF. The CDR3 region has the DNA TGCAGCGTGGGGAGGTCTAGCGGGAGTTCCGAGCAGTACTTC.

This chain connects TRBV18 to TRBJ1-4; tentative D call: TRBD1 (6 bases). CDR3 length: 15 amino acids. Trimming shortened V by 2 bases and J by 4 bases, and 11 bases separated the two germline ends. The germline V gene encodes CDR1 KGHSH and CDR2 LQKENI. The CDR3 nucleotides are TGTGCCAGCTCACCAGGGGGCCTGAATAATGAAAAACTGTTTTTT. Protein product: CASSPGGLNNEKLFF.

The chain couples TRBV9 to TRBJ2-5; 7 nucleotides agree with TRBD2. Germline V gene data show CDR1 as SGDLS and CDR2 as YYNGEE. V lost 0 bases and J lost 1; bases outside the gene matches: 3. The CDR3 is made up of 15 amino acids. The CDR3 DNA is TGTGCCAGCAGCGTAGATCGCGGGGGCCAAGAGACCCAGTACTTC. It encodes CASSVDRGGQETQYF.

The rearrangement uses TRBV7-2 and TRBJ2-2; 7 nucleotides align to TRBD2. Per the germline V gene, CDR1 is SGHTA and CDR2 is FQGNSA. CDR3 size: 15 residues. The junction had 10 bases not matched to a gene; V was cut back by 3 bases and J by 9 bases. This chain's CDR3 is CASSLAGGGSRELFF. CDR3 in DNA: TGTGCCAGCAGCTTGGCGGGCGGGGGAAGCCGGGAGCTGTTTTTT.

This clone was seen a handful of times. The chain couples TRBV4-3 to TRBJ1-2; the D gene is possibly TRBD1 (5 bases). V lost 0 bases, J lost 1 base, and 21 bases lay in between. Germline assignment: CDR1 LGHNA and CDR2 YSLEER. The CDR3 is 19 residues long. Here the CDR3 DNA reads TGCGCCAGCAGCCAAGATTTAGAAAGGGGCTCTTCCTATAACTATGGCTACACCTTC. The encoded protein is CASSQDLERGSSYNYGYTF.

The V gene is TRBV5-1, the J gene TRBJ1-1; TRBD1 might be the D (5 bases). Germline V CDR1 and CDR2: SGHRS, YFSETQ. V was clipped by 0 bases and J by 5 bases, with 17 bases between them. The CDR3 totals 16 residues. The CDR3 DNA reads as TGCGCCAGCAGCTTGGTCTGGGGCTTGGAGGGGACTGAAGCTTTCTTT. It yields the protein CASSLVWGLEGTEAFF.

The V gene is TRBV24-1, the J gene TRBJ2-5; 8 bases agree with TRBD2. The trim removed 3 bases at V and 4 bases at J, leaving 6 bases unmatched. The CDR3 totals 15 residues. The germline V gene encodes CDR1 KGHDR and CDR2 SFDVKD. The CDR3 nucleotides read TGTGCCACCAGTGATCAGGCCGGGACTAGAGAGACCCAGTACTTC. It translates to CATSDQAGTRETQYF.

The rearrangement joins TRBV27 to TRBJ2-1; TRBD2 matches at 9 bases. V shed 8 bases and J 5 bases; nucleotides not matched to a gene: 13. CDR1 and CDR2 (germline): MNHEY, SMNVEV (reference sequence). The CDR3 loop spans 16 amino acids. The CDR3 protein is CASGSGGWGKNNEQFF. For the CDR3, the DNA is TGTGCCAGCGGGAGCGGGGGGTGGGGCAAGAACAATGAGCAGTTCTTC.

The V call is TRBV9, the J call TRBJ2-2; 7 bases are shared with TRBD2. Looked up from germline, CDR1 is SGDLS and CDR2 is YYNGEE. CDR3 length equals 15 residues. Trimming at V came to 0 bases and at J to 7 bases, leaving 6 bases not matched to a gene. The DNA of the CDR3 is TGTGCCAGCAGCGTAGCGGGGGGAAAGCACGGGGAGCTGTTTTTT. Translation gives CASSVAGGKHGELFF.

CDR3 coding DNA: TGTGCCAGCAGTGAGGGTCACGGGAATAGCAATCAGCCCCAGCATTTT. Amino acid sequence: CASSEGHGNSNQPQHF. V is TRBV2 and J is TRBJ1-5, with no clear D. V was clipped by 3 bases and J by 0 bases, with 12 bases between them. Per the germline V gene, CDR1 is SNHLY and CDR2 is FYNNEI. This CDR3 spans 16 amino acids.

This chain connects TRBV14 to TRBJ2-7, with TRBD2 matching over 8 bases. Germline assignment: CDR1 SGHDN and CDR2 FVKESK. Trimming at V came to 1 base and at J to 0 bases, leaving 5 bases not matched to a gene. The CDR3 consists of 16 residues. The CDR3 DNA is TGTGCCAGCAGCCAAGCTACTAGCGGCAGCTCCTACGAGCAGTACTTC. Encoded protein: CASSQATSGSSYEQYF.

J is TRBJ2-2 and V is TRBV7-9, with D unresolved. From germline, CDR1 is SEHNR and CDR2 FQNEAQ (reference sequence). CDR3 length: 14 amino acids. V lost 2 bases and J 2 bases, leaving 6 bases between the germline ends. The CDR3 sequence is CASSLQRNTGELFF. For the CDR3, the DNA is TGTGCCAGCAGCTTACAGCGTAACACCGGGGAGCTGTTTTTT. The full variable domain, in which reference TRBV7-9 and TRBJ2-2 provide the parts outside the CDR3, is DTGVSQNPRHKITKRGQNVTFRCDPISEHNRLYWYRQTLGQGPEFLTYFQNEAQLEKSRLLSDRFSAERPKGSFSTLEIQRTEQGDSAMYLCASSLQRNTGELFFGEGSRLTVL.